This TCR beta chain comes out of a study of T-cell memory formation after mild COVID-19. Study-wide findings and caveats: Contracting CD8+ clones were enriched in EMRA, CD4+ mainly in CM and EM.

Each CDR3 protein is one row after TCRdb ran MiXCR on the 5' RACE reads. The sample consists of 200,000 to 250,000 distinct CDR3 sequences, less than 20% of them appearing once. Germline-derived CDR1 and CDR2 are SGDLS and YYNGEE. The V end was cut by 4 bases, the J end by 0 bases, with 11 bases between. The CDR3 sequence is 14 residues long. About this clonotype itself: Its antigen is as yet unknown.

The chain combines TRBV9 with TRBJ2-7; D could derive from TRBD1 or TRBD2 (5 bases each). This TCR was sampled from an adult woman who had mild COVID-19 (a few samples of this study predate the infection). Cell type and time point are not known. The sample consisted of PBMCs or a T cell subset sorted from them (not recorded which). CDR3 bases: TGTGCCAGCAGCCCTCGGGGCAGCTCCTACGAGCAGTACTTC. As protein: CASSPRGSSYEQYF.